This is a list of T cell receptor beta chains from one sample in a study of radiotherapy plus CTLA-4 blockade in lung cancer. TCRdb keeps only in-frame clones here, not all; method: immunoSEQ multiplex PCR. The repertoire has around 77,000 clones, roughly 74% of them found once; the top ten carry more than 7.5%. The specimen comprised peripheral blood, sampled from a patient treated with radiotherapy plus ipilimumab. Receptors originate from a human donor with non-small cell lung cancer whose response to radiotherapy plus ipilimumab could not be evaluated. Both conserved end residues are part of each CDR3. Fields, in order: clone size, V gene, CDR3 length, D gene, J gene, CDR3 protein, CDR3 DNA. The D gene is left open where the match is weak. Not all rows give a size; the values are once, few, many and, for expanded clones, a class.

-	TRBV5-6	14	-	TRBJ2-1	CASSFLSSYNEQFF	TGTGCCAGCAGCTTCCTTAGCTCCTACAATGAGCAGTTCTTC
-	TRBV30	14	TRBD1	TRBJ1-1	CAGKRQGMNTEAFF	TGTGCCGGGAAACGACAGGGGATGAACACTGAAGCTTTCTTT
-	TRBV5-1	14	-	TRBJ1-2	CASSSGQTNYGYTF	TGCGCCAGCAGCTCAGGACAGACTAACTATGGCTACACCTTC
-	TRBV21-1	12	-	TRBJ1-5	CASSKEYQPQHF	TGTGCCAGCAGCAAGGAGTATCAGCCCCAGCATTTT
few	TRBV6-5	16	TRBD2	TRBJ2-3	CASSYLAGGQGDTQYF	TGTGCCAGCAGTTACCTAGCGGGGGGCCAGGGAGATACGCAGTATTTT
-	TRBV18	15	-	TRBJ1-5	CASSPGGAFFQPQHF	TGTGCCAGCTCACCAGGGGGGGCGTTTTTTCAGCCCCAGCATTTT
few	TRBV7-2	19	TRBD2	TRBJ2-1	CASSSRWGRGAPSYNEQFF	TGTGCCAGCAGCTCACGGTGGGGGCGGGGGGCCCCTTCCTACAATGAGCAGTTCTTC
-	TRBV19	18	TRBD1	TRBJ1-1	CASSPRTGQFIGKTEAFF	TGTGCCAGTAGCCCTCGGACAGGGCAGTTTATTGGGAAAACTGAAGCTTTCTTT
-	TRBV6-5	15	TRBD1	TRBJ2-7	CASSTGQGLSYEQYF	TGTGCCAGCAGTACGGGACAGGGGCTTTCCTACGAGCAGTACTTC
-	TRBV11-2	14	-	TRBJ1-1	CASSSFSHAGEAFF	TGTGCCAGCAGCTCCTTTAGCCACGCGGGTGAAGCTTTCTTT
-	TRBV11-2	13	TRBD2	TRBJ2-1	CASSLVAGVEQFF	TGTGCCAGCAGCTTAGTAGCGGGAGTTGAGCAGTTCTTC
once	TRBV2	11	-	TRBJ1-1	CASRGNTEAFF	TGTGCCAGTAGAGGAAACACTGAAGCTTTCTTT
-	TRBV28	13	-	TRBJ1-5	CASSLSRQVRWHF	TGTGCCAGCAGTTTATCAAGACAAGTGCGATGGCATTTT
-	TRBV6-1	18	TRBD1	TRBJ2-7	CASSEALLLTGGHYEQYF	TGTGCCAGCAGTGAAGCGCTTCTCCTGACAGGGGGCCACTACGAGCAGTACTTC
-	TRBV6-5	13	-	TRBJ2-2	CASMTGYAGELFF	TGTGCCAGTATGACAGGTTATGCCGGGGAGCTGTTTTTT
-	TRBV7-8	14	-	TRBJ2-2	CASSLVRGNGELFF	TGTGCCAGCAGCTTAGTCAGGGGTAACGGGGAGCTGTTTTTT
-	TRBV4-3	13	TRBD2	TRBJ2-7	CASSQFRGVEQYF	TGCGCCAGCAGCCAATTCCGGGGGGTGGAGCAGTACTTC
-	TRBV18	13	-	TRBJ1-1	CASSSTKRTEDFF	TGTGCCAGCTCATCGACGAAGAGGACAGAGGATTTCTTT
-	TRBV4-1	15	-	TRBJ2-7	CASSQDTGLSYEQYF	TGCGCCAGCAGCCAAGACACAGGGCTCTCCTACGAGCAGTACTTC
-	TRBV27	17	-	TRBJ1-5	CASSLLYRRGRFPAPAF	TGTGCCAGCAGTTTGTTATATCGTCGGGGTCGGTTCCCAGCCCCAGCATTT
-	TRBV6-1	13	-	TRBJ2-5	CASQRSPQETQYF	TGTGCCTCTCAGAGGTCCCCCCAAGAGACCCAGTACTTC
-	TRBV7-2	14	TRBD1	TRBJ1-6	CASSVRTGDSPLHF	TGTGCCAGCAGCGTCCGGACAGGGGATTCACCCCTCCACTTT
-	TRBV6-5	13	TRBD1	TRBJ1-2	CASKRQGIYGYTF	TGTGCCAGCAAAAGACAGGGGATCTATGGCTACACCTTC
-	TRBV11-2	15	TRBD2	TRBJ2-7	CASSLLAGVSYEQYF	TGTGCCAGCAGCTTACTAGCGGGGGTATCCTACGAGCAGTACTTC
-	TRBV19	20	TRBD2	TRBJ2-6	CASKRGALQGSISGANVLTF	TGTGCCAGTAAGCGGGGGGCCTTACAGGGGTCAATCTCTGGGGCCAACGTCCTGACTTTC
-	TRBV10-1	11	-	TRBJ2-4	CASSAGNIQYF	TGCGCCAGCAGTGCGGGAAACATTCAGTACTTC
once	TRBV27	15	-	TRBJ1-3	CASSPLQGIGNTIYF	TGTGCCAGCAGTCCTTTACAGGGAATTGGAAACACCATATATTTT
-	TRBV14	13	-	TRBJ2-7	CASSPGRGYEQYF	TGTGCCAGCAGCCCCGGACGGGGGTACGAGCAGTACTTC
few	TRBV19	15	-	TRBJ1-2	CASSAQVDTNYGYTF	TGTGCCAGTAGTGCCCAGGTTGATACTAACTATGGCTACACCTTC
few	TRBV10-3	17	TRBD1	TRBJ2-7	CAIRDSGPGQGSYEQYF	TGTGCCATCAGAGATTCCGGACCGGGACAGGGTTCCTACGAGCAGTACTTC
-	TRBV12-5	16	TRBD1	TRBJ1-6	CASGLWGRGLDSPLHF	TGTGCTAGTGGTTTGTGGGGCAGGGGGTTAGATTCACCCCTCCACTTT
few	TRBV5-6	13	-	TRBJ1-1	CASSLGVGRSAFF	TGTGCCAGCAGCTTGGGCGTGGGCAGGTCAGCTTTCTTT
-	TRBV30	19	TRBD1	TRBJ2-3	CAWSAMRGAGTGVADTQYF	TGTGCCTGGAGTGCAATGAGGGGCGCCGGGACAGGGGTAGCAGATACGCAGTATTTT
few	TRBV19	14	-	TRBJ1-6	CASTRARANSPLHF	TGTGCCAGTACCCGGGCGAGGGCTAATTCACCCCTCCACTTT
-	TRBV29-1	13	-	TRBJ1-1	CSVETGSNTEAFF	TGCAGCGTTGAAACAGGGTCGAACACTGAAGCTTTCTTT
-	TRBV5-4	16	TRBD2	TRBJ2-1	CASSSGDYLRSNEQFF	TGTGCCAGCAGCTCTGGGGACTATCTACGGAGCAATGAGCAGTTCTTC
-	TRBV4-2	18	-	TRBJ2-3	CASSQGTPGQGGTDTQYF	TGTGCCAGCAGCCAAGGAACGCCTGGACAGGGAGGGACAGATACGCAGTATTTT
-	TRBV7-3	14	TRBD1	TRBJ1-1	CASSTHQGATEAFF	TGTGCCAGCAGCACACACCAGGGGGCCACCGAAGCTTTCTTT
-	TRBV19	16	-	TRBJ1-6	CASISQGSSDNSPLHF	TGTGCCAGTATTTCCCAGGGATCTTCGGATAATTCACCCCTCCACTTT
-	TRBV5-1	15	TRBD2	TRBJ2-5	CASSFGTSGQETQYF	TGCGCCAGCAGCTTTGGGACTAGCGGACAAGAGACCCAGTACTTC
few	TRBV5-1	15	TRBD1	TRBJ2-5	CASSLRGTDQETQYF	TGCGCCAGCAGCTTGCGAGGGACAGACCAAGAGACCCAGTACTTC
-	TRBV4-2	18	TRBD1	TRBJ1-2	CASSVTAPGQGVDYGYTF	TGTGCCAGCAGCGTCACCGCGCCAGGACAGGGGGTTGACTATGGCTACACCTTC
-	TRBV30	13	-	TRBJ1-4	CACLQGGNEKLFF	TGTGCCTGCTTACAGGGTGGTAATGAAAAACTGTTTTTT
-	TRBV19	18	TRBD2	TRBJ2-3	CASSSPPGLAGRGDTQYF	TGTGCCAGTAGTAGCCCTCCGGGACTAGCGGGGCGGGGAGATACGCAGTATTTT
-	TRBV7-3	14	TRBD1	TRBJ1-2	CASSSGQGGYGYTF	TGTGCCAGCAGCTCCGGACAGGGGGGCTATGGCTACACCTTC
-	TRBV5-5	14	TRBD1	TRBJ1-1	CASSLWDRTTEAFF	TGTGCCAGCAGCTTGTGGGACAGGACAACTGAAGCTTTCTTT
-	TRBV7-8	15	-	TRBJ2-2	CASSLARSNTGELFF	TGTGCCAGCAGCTTAGCGCGGTCCAACACCGGGGAGCTGTTTTTT
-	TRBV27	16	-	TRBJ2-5	CASSRVPGQRSETQYF	TGTGCCAGCAGCAGAGTACCAGGACAGAGGTCGGAGACCCAGTACTTC
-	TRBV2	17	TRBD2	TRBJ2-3	CASSEARVAGGSDTQYF	TGTGCCAGCAGTGAAGCTCGGGTAGCGGGAGGTTCGGATACGCAGTATTTT